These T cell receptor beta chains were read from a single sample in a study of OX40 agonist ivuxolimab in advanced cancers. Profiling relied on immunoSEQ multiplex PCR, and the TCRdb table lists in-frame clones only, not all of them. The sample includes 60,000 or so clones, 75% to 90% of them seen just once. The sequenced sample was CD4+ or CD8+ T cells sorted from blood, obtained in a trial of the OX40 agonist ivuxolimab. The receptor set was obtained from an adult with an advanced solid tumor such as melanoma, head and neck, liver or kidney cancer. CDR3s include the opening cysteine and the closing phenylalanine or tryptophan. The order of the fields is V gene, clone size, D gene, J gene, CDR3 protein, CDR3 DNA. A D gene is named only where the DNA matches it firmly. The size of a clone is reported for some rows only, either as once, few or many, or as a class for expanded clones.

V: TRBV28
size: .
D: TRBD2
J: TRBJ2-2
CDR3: CASSTLAGDTGELFF
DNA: TGTGCCAGCAGCACCCTAGCGGGAGACACCGGGGAGCTGTTTTTT

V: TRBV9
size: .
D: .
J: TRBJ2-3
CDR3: CASSVAPSTDTQYF
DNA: TGTGCCAGCAGCGTGGCCCCAAGTACAGATACGCAGTATTTT

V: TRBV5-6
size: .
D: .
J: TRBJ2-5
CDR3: CASSSGAGLQTQYF
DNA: TGTGCCAGCAGTTCGGGTGCCGGCCTCCAGACCCAGTACTTC

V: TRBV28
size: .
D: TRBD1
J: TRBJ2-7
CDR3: CASSKTGKKDEQYF
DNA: TGTGCCAGCAGTAAGACAGGGAAGAAGGACGAGCAGTACTTC

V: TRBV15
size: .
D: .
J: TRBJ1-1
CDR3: CATSTNRYMNTEAFF
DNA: TGTGCCACCAGCACCAACAGATACATGAACACTGAAGCTTTCTTT

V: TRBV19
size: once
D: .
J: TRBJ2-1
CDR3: CASSISGATGNEQFF
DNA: TGTGCCAGTAGTATTTCAGGGGCTACAGGGAATGAGCAGTTCTTC

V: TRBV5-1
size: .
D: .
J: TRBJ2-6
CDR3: CASRGTSGANVLTF
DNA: TGCGCCAGCAGGGGTACCTCTGGGGCCAACGTCCTGACTTTC

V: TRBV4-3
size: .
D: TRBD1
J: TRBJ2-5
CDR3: CASSSSQGAGETQYF
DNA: TGCGCCAGCAGCAGCTCTCAGGGGGCCGGGGAGACCCAGTACTTC

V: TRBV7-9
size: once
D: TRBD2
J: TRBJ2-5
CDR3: CASSPSGGGETQYF
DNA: TGTGCCAGCAGCCCTTCGGGGGGAGGAGAGACCCAGTACTTC

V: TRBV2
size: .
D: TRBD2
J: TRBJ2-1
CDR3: CASNGVAGPYNEQFF
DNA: TGTGCCAGCAATGGAGTAGCGGGTCCCTACAATGAGCAGTTCTTC

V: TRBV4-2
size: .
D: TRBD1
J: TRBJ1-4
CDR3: CAAGGDATNEKLFF
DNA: TGTGCCGCAGGGGGGGATGCAACTAATGAAAAACTGTTTTTT

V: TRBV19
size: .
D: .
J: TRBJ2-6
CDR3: CASSMGGRLSGANVLTF
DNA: TGTGCCAGTAGTATGGGGGGACGGCTCTCTGGGGCCAACGTCCTGACTTTC

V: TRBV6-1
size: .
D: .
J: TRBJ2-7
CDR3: CASSEFGNEQYF
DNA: TGTGCCAGCAGTGAATTTGGGAACGAGCAGTACTTC